These 31 T cell receptor beta chains share one sample of origin, sequenced in a study of OX40 agonist ivuxolimab in advanced cancers. Here immunoSEQ multiplex PCR was the method, and the copy in TCRdb shows in-frame clones only, minus some. The sample lists 80,000 to 100,000 clones; 80% to 90% were seen once. The source was CD4+ or CD8+ T cells sorted from blood, collected in a trial of the OX40 agonist ivuxolimab. The receptor set was obtained from an adult with an advanced solid tumor such as melanoma, head and neck, liver or kidney cancer.

The sample holds one count of this clone. The chain couples TRBV11-2 to TRBJ2-7; no firm D call. V was clipped by 5 bases and J by 5 bases, with 16 bases between them. CDR3 size: 14 residues. CDR1 SGHAT and CDR2 FQNNGV come from the germline V gene. CDR3 sequence: CASSRRKTENEQYF. The DNA of the CDR3 is TGTGCCAGCAGCCGCCGCAAAACAGAGAACGAGCAGTACTTC.

This clone has just a few counts. The V call is TRBV12-5, the J call TRBJ2-7, with TRBD1 matching over 10 bases. CDR3 size: 16 residues. CDR1 is LGHNT, CDR2 FRNRAP, per germline. The trim removed 6 bases at V and 2 bases at J, leaving 10 bases unmatched. CDR3 sequence reads: CASGAPGDRGPYEQYF. CDR3 coding DNA: TGTGCTAGTGGAGCCCCGGGGGACAGGGGTCCCTACGAGCAGTACTTC.

This chain uses TRBV11-3 with TRBJ1-1, with a weak D call TRBD1 (5 bases). Trimming left V 2 bases short and J 5 bases short, with 9 bases between. The CDR3 is made up of 13 amino acids. Germline V lookup: CDR1 SGHNT, CDR2 YENEEA. CDR3 in DNA: TGTGCCAGCAGCTTAAGGGGCGATACTGAAGCTTTCTTT. This sequence encodes CASSLRGDTEAFF.

This clone was counted between two and nine times. The V and J genes are TRBV29-1 and TRBJ1-1; unclear D gene. The CDR3 sequence is 10 residues long. V shed 4 bases and J shed 11 bases, with 11 bases lying between them. Germline CDR1 and CDR2: SQVTM and ANQGSEA. CDR3 DNA sequence: TGCAGCGTTGTGACACGCAGGGCTTTCTTT. Translating it yields CSVVTRRAFF.

This sequence joins TRBV7-9 and TRBJ1-2; a possible D gene is TRBD1 (5 bases). V was pared by 1 base and J by 5 bases, with 8 bases between. The CDR3 is made up of 13 amino acids. Germline CDR1 SEHNR, CDR2 FQNEAQ (reference sequence). CDR3 sequence (DNA): TGTGCCAGCAGCTTAGGGGGGTTTTATGGCTACACCTTC. Protein product: CASSLGGFYGYTF.

This clone was counted between two and nine times. The V and J genes are TRBV6-6 and TRBJ2-2, with 9 bases matching TRBD1. This CDR3 region has 15 residues. The V gene's germline CDR1 is MNHNY and CDR2 SVGAGI (reference sequence). With 5 bases clipped from V and 8 bases from J, the junction kept 9 bases outside the gene matches. The CDR3 sequence is CASSPRTGADGELFF. CDR3 DNA: TGTGCCAGCAGTCCCCGGACAGGGGCCGATGGGGAGCTGTTTTTT.

The chain carries TRBV29-1 and TRBJ1-2; D remains ambiguous. The CDR3 spans 16 residues. The germline gives CDR1 SQVTM, CDR2 ANQGSEA. Trimming shortened V by 0 bases and J by 2 bases, and 16 bases separated the two germline ends. The CDR3 sequence is CSVEDLVAGANYGYTF. CDR3 nucleotides: TGCAGCGTTGAAGATCTTGTCGCAGGAGCCAACTATGGCTACACCTTC.

The chain is built from TRBV19 and TRBJ2-4; the match to TRBD2 covers 9 bases. Trimming at V came to 4 bases and at J to 9 bases, leaving 7 bases not matched to a gene. This CDR3 is built from 14 residues. Germline V gives CDR1 LNHDA, CDR2 SQIVND (reference sequence). The CDR3 DNA reads as TGTGCCAGTAGTACCTCTAGCGGGATGGGCATTCAGTACTTC. It specifies CASSTSSGMGIQYF.

The chain joins TRBV4-2 to TRBJ1-4; D call uncertain. This CDR3 comprises 17 residues. The germline CDR1 and CDR2 sequences are LGHNA and YNFKEQ. V lost 2 bases to trimming and J lost 0 bases, with 13 bases between them. The CDR3: CASSQRPTKSTNEKLFF. The CDR3 nucleotides are TGTGCCAGCAGCCAACGGCCGACTAAGTCAACTAATGAAAAACTGTTTTTT.

The genes are TRBV2 and TRBJ2-5; TRBD1 matches at 12 bases. The germline CDR1 and CDR2 sequences are SNHLY and FYNNEI. Losses at the gene ends were 3 bases for V and 7 bases for J; bases not matched to a gene: 3. This CDR3 is 14 amino acids long. In DNA form, the CDR3 reads TGTGCCAGCAGTGACCAGGGACAGGGGGCGACCCAGTACTTC. Residues: CASSDQGQGATQYF.

This chain joins TRBV30 and TRBJ1-3; no clear D gene. This CDR3 has 14 residues. The germline CDR1 and CDR2 sequences are GTSNPN and SVGIG (reference sequence). V was pared by 3 bases and J by 0 bases, with 9 bases between. The CDR3 bases are TGTGCCTGGAGGTCAGGATACTCTGGAAACACCATATATTTT. Translated, it gives CAWRSGYSGNTIYF.

This chain connects TRBV14 to TRBJ1-2; TRBD1 aligns across 8 bases. Trimming took 2 bases from V and 8 from J; bases not matched to a gene: 10. Germline-derived CDR1 and CDR2 are SGHDN and FVKESK. CDR3 length: 15 residues. In DNA, the CDR3 is TGTGCCAGCAGCCAAAAGCTGACAGGGGTTGGCGGCTACACCTTC. Residues: CASSQKLTGVGGYTF.

In nucleotides, the CDR3 is TGTGCCATTAGAGGGGGTCTGGGGACTGGAAACACCATATATTTT. Its translation: CAIRGGLGTGNTIYF. The J gene is TRBJ1-3, the V gene TRBV10-3, with TRBD1 as a possible D gene (6 bases). The V end was cut by 9 bases, the J end by 2 bases, with 17 bases between. This CDR3 contains 15 residues. From germline, CDR1 is ENHRY and CDR2 SYGVKD.

The chain joins TRBV19 to TRBJ1-3; D gene uncertain. CDR1 and CDR2 from the germline V gene are LNHDA and SQIVND (reference sequence). Deletions cut 10 bases from V and 4 bases from J, with 14 bases between. The CDR3 contains 13 residues. The CDR3 coding sequence is TGTGCCACCGCACGGCGCTCCGGAAACACCATATATTTT. This encodes CATARRSGNTIYF.

This chain links TRBV11-2 with TRBJ1-2; 11 bases agree with TRBD1. In germline, CDR1 is SGHAT, CDR2 FQNNGV. The V segment lost 4 bases and the J segment 6 bases; nucleotides outside the gene matches: 7. There are 15 residues in the CDR3. Here the CDR3 reads CASSSGQGVRNGYTF. CDR3 bases: TGTGCCAGCAGCTCGGGACAGGGGGTTCGGAATGGCTACACCTTC.

The gene calls are TRBV11-3 and TRBJ1-2, with D possibly being TRBD1 (6 bases). The CDR3 length is 14 residues. CDR1 is SGHNT and CDR2 is YENEEA in the germline V gene. CDR3 bases: TGTGCTACCCCGAATCGGGGGCCCGACTATGGCTACACCTTC. Translated, it gives CATPNRGPDYGYTF.

The chain has TRBV6-5 and TRBJ2-3, with 8 bases that match TRBD2. V dropped 7 bases and J dropped 0; count of bases not matched to a gene: 6. Germline-derived CDR1 and CDR2 are MNHEY and SVGAGI. This CDR3 has 15 amino acids. CDR3 residues: CASTDRGGSTDTQYF. The CDR3 bases are TGTGCCAGCACCGACCGGGGGGGAAGCACAGATACGCAGTATTTT.

On this clone itself: Other DNA sequences in the same sample also yield this CDR3. V and J are TRBV6-5 and TRBJ2-7, with TRBD1 identical over 10 bases. Germline V gives CDR1 MNHEY, CDR2 SVGAGI. The V gene end was trimmed by 2 bases and the J gene end by 2 bases; junction bases not matched to a gene: 0. The CDR3 covers 14 residues. The CDR3 sequence: CASSYGTGAYEQYF. CDR3 coding DNA: TGTGCCAGCAGTTACGGGACAGGGGCCTACGAGCAGTACTTC.

This rearrangement joins TRBV4-1 to TRBJ1-4; D gene uncertain. Germline V gene data show CDR1 as MGHRA and CDR2 as YSYEKL. The CDR3 totals 14 residues. The V and J ends lost 7 bases and 8 bases respectively, with 17 bases between them. CDR3 in amino acids: CASILDLLGEKLFF. Here the CDR3 DNA reads TGCGCCAGCATCCTTGACCTTCTGGGGGAAAAACTGTTTTTT.

The V and J genes are TRBV13 and TRBJ1-5; possible D gene TRBD1, 5 bases. The CDR3 extends over 15 amino acids. Germline values: CDR1 PRHDT, CDR2 FYEKMQ (reference sequence). Trimming pared 0 bases from V and 5 bases from J, leaving 11 bases between. CDR3 loop: CASSLGRDSYQPQHF. The CDR3, as DNA: TGTGCCAGCAGCTTAGGCCGTGACAGCTATCAGCCCCAGCATTTT. Full variable domain (outside the CDR3, taken from reference TRBV13 and TRBJ1-5): AAGVIQSPRHLIKEKRETATLKCYPIPRHDTVYWYQQGPGQDPQFLISFYEKMQSDKGSIPDRFSAQQFSDYHSELNMSSLELGDSALYFCASSLGRDSYQPQHFGDGTRLSIL.

The V call is TRBV7-3, the J call TRBJ1-1; D not certain. There are 13 residues in the CDR3. CDR1 is SGHTA, CDR2 FQGTGA, per germline. V was clipped by 3 bases and J by 1 base, with 6 bases between them. For the CDR3, the DNA is TGTGCCAGCAGCTTTGGAGGGAACACTGAAGCTTTCTTT. Translation: CASSFGGNTEAFF.

This chain connects TRBV7-3 to TRBJ1-2, with D perhaps TRBD1 (5 bases). Looked up from germline, CDR1 is SGHTA and CDR2 is FQGTGA. The CDR3 is 13 residues long. V was shortened by 1 base and J by 8 bases, with 11 bases between the two germline ends. CDR3: CASSLSQGDGYTF. The CDR3 DNA follows: TGTGCCAGCAGCTTAAGCCAGGGTGACGGCTACACCTTC. Looking up the rest from reference TRBV7-3 and TRBJ1-2 gives the full variable domain: GAGVSQTPSNKVTEKGKYVELRCDPISGHTALYWYRQSLGQGPEFLIYFQGTGAADDSGLPNDRFFAVRPEGSVSTLKIQRTERGDSAVYLCASSLSQGDGYTFGSGTRLTVV.

J is TRBJ2-7 and V is TRBV2; TRBD1 matches 9 bases. Unmatched junction bases numbered 11, after V lost 7 bases and J lost 4 bases. CDR1 is SNHLY and CDR2 is FYNNEI in the germline V gene. The CDR3 sequence is 15 residues long. CDR3 region: CASTLTGQGIYEQYF. The CDR3 region has the DNA TGTGCCAGCACCTTGACGGGACAGGGAATTTACGAGCAGTACTTC.

This clone came up once. V gene TRBV30 combines with J gene TRBJ2-3; TRBD1 matches 7 bases. Germline V CDR1 and CDR2: GTSNPN, SVGIG (reference sequence). CDR3 length: 15 amino acids. V shed 4 bases, J shed 0 bases, and the junction held 7 bases outside the gene matches. CDR3 sequence: CAWTKGQSSTDTQYF. CDR3 nucleotides: TGTGCCTGGACCAAGGGACAGTCTAGCACAGATACGCAGTATTTT.

V gene TRBV6-1 combines with J gene TRBJ2-3, with D tentatively TRBD1 (6 bases). Trimming took off 7 bases at V and 2 bases at J, with 16 bases between the two ends. CDR3 length: 15 amino acids. Germline V gives CDR1 MNHNS, CDR2 SASEGT. CDR3 protein: CASTKNTGITDTQYF. The CDR3, as DNA: TGTGCCAGCACCAAAAACACAGGGATCACAGATACGCAGTATTTT.

This chain joins TRBV6-5 and TRBJ2-5; tentatively, D is TRBD1 or TRBD2 (5 bases each). Germline CDR1 is MNHEY and CDR2 is SVGAGI. The V end lost 0 bases, the J end lost 0 bases, and 5 bases lay between the germline ends. The CDR3 is 14 amino acids. The CDR3 coding sequence is TGTGCCAGCAGTTACTCGGGGGACCAAGAGACCCAGTACTTC. It codes for CASSYSGDQETQYF.

The V and J genes are TRBV29-1 and TRBJ2-7; 8 nucleotides agree with TRBD1. J lost 4 bases, V lost 7 bases, and 6 bases had no gene match. The CDR3 totals 12 residues. CDR1 is SQVTM, CDR2 ANQGSEA, per germline. In DNA, the CDR3 is TGCAGCGCAGGGACAGGTGTTTACGAGCAGTACTTC. Protein product: CSAGTGVYEQYF.

The chain uses TRBV4-1 and TRBJ2-2; D tentatively reads TRBD1 or TRBD2 (6 bases each). The CDR3 runs 15 residues. Trimming cost V 2 bases and J 4 bases, with 11 bases left between them. Germline lookup yields CDR1 MGHRA and CDR2 YSYEKL. The CDR3 spells CASSQTGAGTGELFF. The CDR3 DNA reads TGCGCCAGCAGCCAAACGGGGGCGGGCACCGGGGAGCTGTTTTTT.

The sample holds one count of this clone. V gene TRBV7-9 combines with J gene TRBJ1-2; D is unclear. The CDR3 runs 13 residues. Germline V gives CDR1 SEHNR, CDR2 FQNEAQ (reference sequence). V lost 4 bases to trimming and J lost 4 bases, with 10 bases between them. The CDR3 nucleotides are TGTGCCAGCAGCTATGGGGTGAGCTATGGCTACACCTTC. Encoded protein: CASSYGVSYGYTF.

The chain is built from TRBV19 and TRBJ2-1, with D possibly matching TRBD2 (6 bases). V lost 4 bases to trimming and J lost 0 bases, with 13 bases between them. The CDR3 is 16 amino acids. Per the germline V gene, CDR1 is LNHDA and CDR2 is SQIVND (reference sequence). The CDR3 loop reads CASSTQKGGSYNEQFF. Written as DNA, the CDR3 is TGTGCCAGTAGTACTCAAAAGGGAGGCTCCTACAATGAGCAGTTCTTC.

The J gene is TRBJ1-3, the V gene TRBV7-2; D is possibly TRBD1 (6 bases). The CDR3 totals 15 residues. Deletions cut 5 bases from V and 4 bases from J, with 15 bases between. Germline CDR1 and CDR2: SGHTA and FQGNSA. DNA of the CDR3: TGTGCCAGCAGCCCCCGACCAGGGGCGGGAAACACCATATATTTT. It specifies CASSPRPGAGNTIYF.